The clone carrying this T cell receptor beta chain was detected only a few times. This specimen comes from a study of blood T cell repertoires in COVID-19. The wider study: From T cells, B-cell-depleted T cells, or PBMCs came the material, which was cDNA or gDNA.

Losses at the gene ends were 0 bases for V and 10 bases for J; bases not matched to a gene: 12. The CDR3 runs to 17 residues. In germline, CDR1 is SNHLY, CDR2 FYNNEI. In the authors' workflow: Amplifying reference gene primers gave estimates of nucleated cell counts. Clones were read by immunoSEQ multiplex PCR, and TCRdb kept only the in-frame ones, dropping some. V, J and clone size are taken as reported in that table, and D and trimming were inferred from the DNA itself. Of some 460,000 clones listed, 80% to 90% are singletons. The J gene is TRBJ1-6, the V gene TRBV2; 7 positions match TRBD1. The source of this sequence is a woman younger than 45 with acute or convalescent COVID-19. The sample was peripheral blood. The CDR3 DNA reads TGTGCCAGCAGTGAAGCGCGGTATAGGGGGCTGGGATCACCCCTCCACTTT. It yields the protein CASSEARYRGLGSPLHF.